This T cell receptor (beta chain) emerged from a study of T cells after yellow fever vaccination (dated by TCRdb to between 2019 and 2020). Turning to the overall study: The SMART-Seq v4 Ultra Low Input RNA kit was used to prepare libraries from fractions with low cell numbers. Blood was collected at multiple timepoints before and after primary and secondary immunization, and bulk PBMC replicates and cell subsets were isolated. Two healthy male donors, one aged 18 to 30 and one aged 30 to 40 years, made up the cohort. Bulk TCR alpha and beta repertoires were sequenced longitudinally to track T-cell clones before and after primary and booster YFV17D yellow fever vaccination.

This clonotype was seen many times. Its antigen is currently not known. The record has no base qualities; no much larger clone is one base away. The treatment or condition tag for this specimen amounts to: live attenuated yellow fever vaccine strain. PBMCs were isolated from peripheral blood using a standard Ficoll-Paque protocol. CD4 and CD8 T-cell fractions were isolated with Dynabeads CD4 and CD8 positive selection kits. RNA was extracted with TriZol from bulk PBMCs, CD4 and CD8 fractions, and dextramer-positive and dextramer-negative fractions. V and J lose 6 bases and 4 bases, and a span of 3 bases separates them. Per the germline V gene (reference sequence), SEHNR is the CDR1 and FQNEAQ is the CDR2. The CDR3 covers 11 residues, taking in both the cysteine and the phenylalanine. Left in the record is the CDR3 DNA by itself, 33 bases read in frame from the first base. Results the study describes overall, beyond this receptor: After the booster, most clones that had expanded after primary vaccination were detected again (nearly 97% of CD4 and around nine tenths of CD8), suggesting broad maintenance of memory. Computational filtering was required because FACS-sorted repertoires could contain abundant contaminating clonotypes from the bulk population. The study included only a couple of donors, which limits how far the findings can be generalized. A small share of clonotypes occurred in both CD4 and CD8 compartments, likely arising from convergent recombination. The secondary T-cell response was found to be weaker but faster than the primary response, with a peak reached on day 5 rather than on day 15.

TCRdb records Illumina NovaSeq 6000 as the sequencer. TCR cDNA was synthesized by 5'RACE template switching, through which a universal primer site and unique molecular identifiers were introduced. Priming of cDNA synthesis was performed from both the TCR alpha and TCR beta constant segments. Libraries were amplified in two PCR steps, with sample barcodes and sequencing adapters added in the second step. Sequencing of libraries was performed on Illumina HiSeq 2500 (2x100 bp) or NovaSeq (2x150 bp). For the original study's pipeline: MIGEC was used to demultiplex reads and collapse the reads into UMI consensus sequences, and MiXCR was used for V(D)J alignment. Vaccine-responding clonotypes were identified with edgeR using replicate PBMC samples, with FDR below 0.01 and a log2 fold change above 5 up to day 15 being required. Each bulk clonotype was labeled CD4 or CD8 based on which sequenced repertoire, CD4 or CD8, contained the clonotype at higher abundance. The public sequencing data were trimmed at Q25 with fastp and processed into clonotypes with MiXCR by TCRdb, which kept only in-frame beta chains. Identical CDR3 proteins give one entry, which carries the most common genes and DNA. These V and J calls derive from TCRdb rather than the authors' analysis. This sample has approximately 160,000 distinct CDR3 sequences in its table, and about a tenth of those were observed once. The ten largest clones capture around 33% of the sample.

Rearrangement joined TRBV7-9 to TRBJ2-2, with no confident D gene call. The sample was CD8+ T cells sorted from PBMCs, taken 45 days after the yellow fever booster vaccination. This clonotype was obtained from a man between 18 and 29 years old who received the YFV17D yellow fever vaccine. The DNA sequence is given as TGTGCCAGCAGGTTCACCGGGGAGCTGTTTTTT. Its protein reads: CASRFTGELFF. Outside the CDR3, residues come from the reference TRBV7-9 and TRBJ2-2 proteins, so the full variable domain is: DTGVSQNPRHKITKRGQNVTFRCDPISEHNRLYWYRQTLGQGPEFLTYFQNEAQLEKSRLLSDRFSAERPKGSFSTLEIQRTEQGDSAMYLCASRFTGELFFGEGSRLTVL.